Listed here is a single T cell receptor beta chain. The data derive from a study of blood T cell repertoires in COVID-19. About the research overall: COVID-19 samples from acute and convalescent phases originated in the United States, Italy and Spain. From T cells, B-cell-depleted T cells, or PBMCs came the material, which was cDNA or gDNA.

V shed 5 bases and J shed 1 base, with 8 bases lying between them. The CDR3 contains 13 residues. Germline values: CDR1 MDHEN, CDR2 SYDVKM. Authors' analysis steps: By means of reference gene primer amplification, nucleated cell counts were estimated. Libraries were prepared by immunoSEQ multiplex PCR; TCRdb keeps only in-frame clonotypes and omits some of them. The D gene and trimming were derived from the DNA, and the V and J assignments and clone size from that table. The table includes roughly 90,000 clones, roughly 86% detected once. Sequenced input: peripheral blood. The TCR sequence derives from a human donor in a cohort sampled during active COVID-19. The chain uses TRBV28 and TRBJ1-1; D gene unclear. CDR3 sequence (DNA): TGTGCCAGCAGTCCGCCCGGGAACACTGAAGCTTTCTTT. It translates to CASSPPGNTEAFF.